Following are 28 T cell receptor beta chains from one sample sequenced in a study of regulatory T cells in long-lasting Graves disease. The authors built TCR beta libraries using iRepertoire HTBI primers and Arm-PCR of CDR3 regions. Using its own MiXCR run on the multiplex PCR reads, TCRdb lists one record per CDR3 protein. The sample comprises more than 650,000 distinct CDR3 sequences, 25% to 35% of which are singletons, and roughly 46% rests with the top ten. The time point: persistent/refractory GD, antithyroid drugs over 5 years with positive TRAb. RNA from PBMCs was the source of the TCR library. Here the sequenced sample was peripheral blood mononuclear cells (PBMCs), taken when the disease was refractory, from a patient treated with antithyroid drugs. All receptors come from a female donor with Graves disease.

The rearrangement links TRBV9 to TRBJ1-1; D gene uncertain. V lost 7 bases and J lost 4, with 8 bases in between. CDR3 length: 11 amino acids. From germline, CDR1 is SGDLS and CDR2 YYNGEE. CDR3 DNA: TGTGCCAGCGCAACAGCCACTGAAGCTTTCTTT. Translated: CASATATEAFF.

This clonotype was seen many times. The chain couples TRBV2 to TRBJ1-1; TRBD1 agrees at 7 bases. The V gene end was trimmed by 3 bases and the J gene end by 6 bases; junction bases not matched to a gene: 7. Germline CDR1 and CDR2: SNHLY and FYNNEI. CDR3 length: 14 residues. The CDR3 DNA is TGTGCCAGCAGTGATGCGAAGGGGGCGGCTGAAGCTTTCTTT. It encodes CASSDAKGAAEAFF.

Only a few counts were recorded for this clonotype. CDR3 region: CASSSRRNGSYEQYF. The DNA of the CDR3 is TGTGCCAGCAGCTCCCGCCGTAACGGGAGTTACGAGCAGTACTTC. The chain has TRBV11-2 and TRBJ2-7; perhaps TRBD2 as D (6 bases). Trimming shortened V by 4 bases and J by 4 bases, and 17 bases separated the two germline ends. Germline V gene data show CDR1 as SGHAT and CDR2 as FQNNGV. The CDR3 has 15 amino acids.

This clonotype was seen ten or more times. The CDR3 DNA reads as TGTGCCAGCCAAGGATACAATCAGCCCCAGCATTTT. This gives the protein CASQGYNQPQHF. The chain recombines TRBV28 with TRBJ1-5; no definite D call. With 8 bases removed from V and 3 bases from J, the gap between germline ends came to 8 bases. The CDR3 is made up of 12 amino acids. In germline, CDR1 is MDHEN, CDR2 SYDVKM.

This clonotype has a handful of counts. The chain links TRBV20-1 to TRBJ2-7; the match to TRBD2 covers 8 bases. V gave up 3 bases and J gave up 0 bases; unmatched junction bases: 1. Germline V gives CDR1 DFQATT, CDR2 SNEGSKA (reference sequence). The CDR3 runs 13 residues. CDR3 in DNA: TGCAGTGCTAGCGGGAGGGTCTCCTACGAGCAGTACTTC. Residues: CSASGRVSYEQYF.

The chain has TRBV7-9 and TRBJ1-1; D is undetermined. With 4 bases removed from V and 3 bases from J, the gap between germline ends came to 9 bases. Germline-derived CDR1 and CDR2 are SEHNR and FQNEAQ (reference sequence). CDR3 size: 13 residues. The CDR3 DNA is TGTGCCAGCAGCTCAAATCTGGACACTGAAGCTTTCTTT. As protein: CASSSNLDTEAFF.

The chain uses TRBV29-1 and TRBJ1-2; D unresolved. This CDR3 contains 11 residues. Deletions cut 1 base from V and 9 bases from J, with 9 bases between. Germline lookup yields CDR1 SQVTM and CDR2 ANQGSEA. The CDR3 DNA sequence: TGCAGCGTTGAAGCCAGGCCACGCTACACCTTC. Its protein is CSVEARPRYTF.

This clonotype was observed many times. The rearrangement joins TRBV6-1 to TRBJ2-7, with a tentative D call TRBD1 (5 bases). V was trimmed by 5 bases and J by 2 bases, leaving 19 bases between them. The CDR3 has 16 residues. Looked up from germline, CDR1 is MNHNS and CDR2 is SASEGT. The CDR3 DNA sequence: TGTGCCAGCAGTCAACCCGGCTCCTCAGGGACCTACGAGCAGTACTTC. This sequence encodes CASSQPGSSGTYEQYF.

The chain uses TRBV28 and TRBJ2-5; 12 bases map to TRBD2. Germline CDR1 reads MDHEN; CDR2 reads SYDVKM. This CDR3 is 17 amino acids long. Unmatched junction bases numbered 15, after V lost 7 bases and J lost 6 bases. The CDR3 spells CASKNGLAGIGVQTQYF. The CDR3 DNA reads TGTGCCAGCAAAAACGGACTAGCGGGAATAGGGGTCCAGACCCAGTACTTC.

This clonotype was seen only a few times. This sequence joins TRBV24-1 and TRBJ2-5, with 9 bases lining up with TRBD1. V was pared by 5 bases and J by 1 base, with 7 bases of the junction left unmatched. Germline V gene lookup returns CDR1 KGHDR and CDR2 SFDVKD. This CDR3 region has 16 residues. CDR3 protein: CATSGPGTGTQETQYF. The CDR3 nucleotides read TGTGCCACCAGTGGTCCCGGGACAGGGACCCAAGAGACCCAGTACTTC.

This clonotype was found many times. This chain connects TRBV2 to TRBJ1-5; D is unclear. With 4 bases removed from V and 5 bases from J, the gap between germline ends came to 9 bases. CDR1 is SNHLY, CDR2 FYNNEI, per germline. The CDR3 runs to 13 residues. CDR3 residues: CASSGQDDQPQHF. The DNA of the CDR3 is TGTGCCAGCAGTGGCCAGGATGATCAGCCCCAGCATTTT.

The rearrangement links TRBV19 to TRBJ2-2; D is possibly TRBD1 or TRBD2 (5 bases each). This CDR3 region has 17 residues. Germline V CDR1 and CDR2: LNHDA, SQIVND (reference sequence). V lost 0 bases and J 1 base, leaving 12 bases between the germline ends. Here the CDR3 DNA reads TGTGCCAGTAGTATAGATCGGGGCGCTGGGAACACCGGGGAGCTGTTTTTT. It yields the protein CASSIDRGAGNTGELFF.

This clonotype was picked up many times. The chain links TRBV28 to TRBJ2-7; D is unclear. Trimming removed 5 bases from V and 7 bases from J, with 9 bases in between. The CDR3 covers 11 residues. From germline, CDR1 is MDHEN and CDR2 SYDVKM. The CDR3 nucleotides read TGTGCCAGCAGTACGACCTTGGAGCAGTACTTC. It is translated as CASSTTLEQYF.

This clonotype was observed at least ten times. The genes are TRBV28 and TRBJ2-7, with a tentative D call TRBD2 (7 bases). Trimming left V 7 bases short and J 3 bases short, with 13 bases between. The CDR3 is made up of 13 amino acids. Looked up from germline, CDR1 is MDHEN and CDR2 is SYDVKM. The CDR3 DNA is TGTGCCAGCATTCCAGCGGGACACTACGAGCAGTACTTC. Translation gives CASIPAGHYEQYF.

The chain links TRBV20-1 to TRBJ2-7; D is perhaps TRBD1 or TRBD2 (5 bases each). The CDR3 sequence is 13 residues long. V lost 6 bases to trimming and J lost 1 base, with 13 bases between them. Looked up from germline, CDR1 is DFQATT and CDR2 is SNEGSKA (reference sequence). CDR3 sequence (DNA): TGCAGTGCCGCCTGGGACGGTTCCTACGAGCAGTACTTC. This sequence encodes CSAAWDGSYEQYF.

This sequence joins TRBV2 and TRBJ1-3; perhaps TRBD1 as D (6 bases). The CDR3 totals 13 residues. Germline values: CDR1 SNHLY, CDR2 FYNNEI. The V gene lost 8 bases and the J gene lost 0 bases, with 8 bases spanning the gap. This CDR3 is CASRRGSGNTIYF. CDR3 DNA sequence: TGTGCCAGCCGCAGGGGCTCTGGAAACACCATATATTTT.

The CDR3 loop reads CASSPVGNERTEAFF. CDR3 sequence (DNA): TGTGCCAGCAGCCCAGTAGGGAACGAGAGGACTGAAGCTTTCTTT. This chain joins TRBV3-1 and TRBJ1-1; no clear D gene. The CDR3 spans 15 residues. The germline V and J ends were trimmed by 4 bases and 5 bases, with 17 bases remaining between them. CDR1 is LGHDT, CDR2 YNNKEL, per germline (reference sequence). Drawing the rest from reference TRBV3-1 and TRBJ1-1, the complete variable domain is DTAVSQTPKYLVTQMGNDKSIKCEQNLGHDTMYWYKQDSKKFLKIMFSYNNKELIINETVPNRFSPKSPDKAHLNLHINSLELGDSAVYFCASSPVGNERTEAFFGQGTRLTVV.

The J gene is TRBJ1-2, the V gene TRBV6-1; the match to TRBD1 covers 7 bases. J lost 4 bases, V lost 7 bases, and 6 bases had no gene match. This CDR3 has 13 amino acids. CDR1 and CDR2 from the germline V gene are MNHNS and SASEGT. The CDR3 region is CASTRDSAYGYTF. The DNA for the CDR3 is TGTGCCAGCACCCGGGACAGCGCCTATGGCTACACCTTC.

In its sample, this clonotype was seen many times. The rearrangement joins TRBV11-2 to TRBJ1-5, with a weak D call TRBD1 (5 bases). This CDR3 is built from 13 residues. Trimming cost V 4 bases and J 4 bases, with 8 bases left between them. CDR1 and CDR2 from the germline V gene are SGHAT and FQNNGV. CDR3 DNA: TGTGCCAGCAGCTCCGACAGAAATCAGCCCCAGCATTTT. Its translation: CASSSDRNQPQHF.

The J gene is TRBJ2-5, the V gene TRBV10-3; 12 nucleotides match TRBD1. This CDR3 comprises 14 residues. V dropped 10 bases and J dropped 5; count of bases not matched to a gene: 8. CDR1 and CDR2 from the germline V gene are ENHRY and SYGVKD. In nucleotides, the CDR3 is TGTGCCACCGCCGGGACAGGGGGCGGCGAGACCCAGTACTTC. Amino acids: CATAGTGGGETQYF.

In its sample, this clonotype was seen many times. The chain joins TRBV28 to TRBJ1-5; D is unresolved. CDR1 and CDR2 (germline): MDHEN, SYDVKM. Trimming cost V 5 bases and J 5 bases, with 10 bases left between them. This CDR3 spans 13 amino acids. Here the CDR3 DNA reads TGTGCCAGCAGTCCCGAGAGGTATCAGCCCCAGCATTTT. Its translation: CASSPERYQPQHF.

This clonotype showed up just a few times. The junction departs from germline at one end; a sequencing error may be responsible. CDR3: CASSQVNGDTIYF. CDR3 bases: TGTGCCAGCAGCCAAGTAAATGGAGACACCATATATTTT. This rearrangement joins TRBV3-1 to TRBJ1-3; D is undetermined. The V gene's germline CDR1 is LGHDT and CDR2 YNNKEL (reference sequence). This CDR3 spans 13 amino acids.

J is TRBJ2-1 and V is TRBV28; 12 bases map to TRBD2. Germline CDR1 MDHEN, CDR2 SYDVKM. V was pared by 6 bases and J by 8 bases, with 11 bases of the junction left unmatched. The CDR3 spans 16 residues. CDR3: CASSILLAGGKDEQFF. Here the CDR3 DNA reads TGTGCCAGCAGCATACTCCTAGCGGGAGGGAAGGATGAGCAGTTCTTC.

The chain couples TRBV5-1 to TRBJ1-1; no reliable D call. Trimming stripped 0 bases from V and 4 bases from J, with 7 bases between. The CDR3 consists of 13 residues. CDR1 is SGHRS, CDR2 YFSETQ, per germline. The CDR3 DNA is TGCGCCAGCAGCTTGGAGGAGACCACTGAAGCTTTCTTT. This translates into CASSLEETTEAFF. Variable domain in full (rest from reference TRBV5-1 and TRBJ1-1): KAGVTQTPRYLIKTRGQQVTLSCSPISGHRSVSWYQQTPGQGLQFLFEYFSETQRNKGNFPGRFSGRQFSNSRSEMNVSTLELGDSALYLCASSLEETTEAFFGQGTRLTVV.

CDR3 residues: CASSYSGGSNEKLFF. For the CDR3, the DNA is TGTGCCAGCAGTTACTCGGGGGGGTCTAATGAAAAACTGTTTTTT. The chain is built from TRBV6-5 and TRBJ1-4, with a tentative D call TRBD1 (5 bases). V was clipped by 0 bases and J by 3 bases, with 8 bases between them. This CDR3 comprises 15 residues. Germline V gene lookup returns CDR1 MNHEY and CDR2 SVGAGI.

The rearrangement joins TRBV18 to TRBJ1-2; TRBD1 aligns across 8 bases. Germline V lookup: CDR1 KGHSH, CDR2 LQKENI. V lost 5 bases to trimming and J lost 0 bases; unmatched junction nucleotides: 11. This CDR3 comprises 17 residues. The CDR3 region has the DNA TGTGCCAGCTCATTACGACAGGGGTCCCCATCTAACTATGGCTACACCTTC. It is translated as CASSLRQGSPSNYGYTF.

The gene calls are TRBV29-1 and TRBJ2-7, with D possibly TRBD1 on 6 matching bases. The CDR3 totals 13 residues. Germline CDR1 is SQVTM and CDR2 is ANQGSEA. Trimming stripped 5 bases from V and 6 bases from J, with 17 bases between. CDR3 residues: CSVMTGNGGEQYF. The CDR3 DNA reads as TGCAGCGTTATGACAGGCAATGGGGGCGAGCAGTACTTC.

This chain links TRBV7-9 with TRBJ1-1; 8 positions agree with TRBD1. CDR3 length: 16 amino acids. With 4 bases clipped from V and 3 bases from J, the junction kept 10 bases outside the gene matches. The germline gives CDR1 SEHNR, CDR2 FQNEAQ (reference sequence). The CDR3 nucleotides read TGTGCCAGCAGCTCCCCGCCGGGACAGGTGCACACTGAAGCTTTCTTT. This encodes CASSSPPGQVHTEAFF.